A selection of T cell receptor beta chains follows, all from one sample in a study of T cells in Graves' hyperthyroidism and ophthalmopathy. Each CDR3 protein is one row after TCRdb ran MiXCR on the multiplex PCR reads. The sample records under 400,000 distinct CDR3 sequences, about 15% being singletons. The material sequenced was blood. The receptors derive from a woman aged 55-69 years with Graves' ophthalmopathy. The CDR3 runs from the conserved cysteine through the conserved F or W.

v_call cdr3_aa
TRBV28 CASSLGLTGLSTDTQYF
TRBV6-4 CASSDRARGYNNEQFF
TRBV20-1 CSARDIEKLFF
TRBV28 CASLGTANTEAFF
TRBV19 CASSMGPNTGELFF
TRBV6-1 CASSDGHLQPQHF
TRBV29-1 CSGRTGDEQYF
TRBV18 CASSPPGTSGNPYNEQFF
TRBV5-1 CASSTGDGPGYEQYF
TRBV5-1 CASSLPGQVRNEQFF
TRBV27 CASSATGGPLDTQYF
TRBV24-1 CATNSGVGTGELFF
TRBV7-3 CASSPRDRGPDTQYF
TRBV2 CAIPGRDRGTDTQYF
TRBV20-1 CSAQSGSPFEQYF
TRBV29-1 CSVGGARYGEQFF
TRBV28 CASSSRGTGRYIQYF
TRBV6-1 CASSAVKRVTEQYF
TRBV28 CASSLGGRGNQPQHF
TRBV20-1 CSARDRWGAETQYF